Following are 17 T cell receptor beta chains from one sample sequenced in a study of T cells in tuberculosis. Profiled with immunoSEQ multiplex PCR; TCRdb holds only in-frame clones, not every one. The table lists around 30,000 clones, around 91% of them singletons. The specimen was PBMCs. The source of these receptors is a donor aged 5-35 years with latent tuberculosis or without tuberculosis infection.

This clone has a handful of counts. The rearrangement uses TRBV28 and TRBJ2-3; 8 nucleotides agree with TRBD2. CDR3 length: 16 residues. Trimming at V came to 2 bases and at J to 5 bases, leaving 9 bases not matched to a gene. Looked up from germline, CDR1 is MDHEN and CDR2 is SYDVKM. CDR3 bases: TGTGCCAGCAGTTTAAGGGTCCGAGCGGGGGTAGATACGCAGTATTTT. Residues: CASSLRVRAGVDTQYF.

The chain joins TRBV10-3 to TRBJ2-5; 14 positions agree with TRBD2. V was clipped by 6 bases and J by 5 bases; unmatched bases: 5. The CDR3 covers 15 residues. Germline V CDR1 and CDR2: ENHRY, SYGVKD. This CDR3 is CAISPTSGGAETQYF. In DNA, the CDR3 is TGTGCCATCAGCCCGACTAGCGGGGGGGCGGAGACCCAGTACTTC.

The chain links TRBV6-5 to TRBJ1-1; TRBD1 matches at 11 bases. There are 15 residues in the CDR3. Per germline, CDR1 MNHEY and CDR2 SVGAGI. V lost 8 bases and J lost 0; bases outside the gene matches: 5. CDR3 sequence: CASARTGGMNTEAFF. DNA of the CDR3: TGTGCCAGCGCGAGGACAGGGGGCATGAACACTGAAGCTTTCTTT.

The chain uses TRBV13 and TRBJ2-7; TRBD2 is a possible D gene (6 bases). The CDR3 length is 14 residues. V was shortened by 2 bases and J by 3 bases, with 11 bases between the two germline ends. Germline CDR1 reads PRHDT; CDR2 reads FYEKMQ (reference sequence). The CDR3 here is CASSLTDGGYEQYF. The CDR3 coding sequence is TGTGCCAGCAGCTTAACGGACGGGGGCTACGAGCAGTACTTC. Looking up the rest from reference TRBV13 and TRBJ2-7 gives the full variable domain: AAGVIQSPRHLIKEKRETATLKCYPIPRHDTVYWYQQGPGQDPQFLISFYEKMQSDKGSIPDRFSAQQFSDYHSELNMSSLELGDSALYFCASSLTDGGYEQYFGPGTRLTVT.

V and J are TRBV9 and TRBJ1-4; a possible D gene is TRBD1 (5 bases). Germline-derived CDR1 and CDR2 are SGDLS and YYNGEE. The CDR3 covers 15 residues. Trimming pared 4 bases from V and 0 bases from J, leaving 10 bases between. CDR3 DNA: TGTGCCAGCAGCCCTACGGGGGCAACTAATGAAAAACTGTTTTTT. Translating gives CASSPTGATNEKLFF.

This chain connects TRBV4-2 to TRBJ1-6, with 8 nucleotides matching TRBD1. With 1 base clipped from V and 7 bases from J, the junction kept 12 bases outside the gene matches. Germline-derived CDR1 and CDR2 are LGHNA and YNFKEQ. This CDR3 contains 18 residues. In nucleotides, the CDR3 is TGTGCCAGCAGCCAAGGGGGAGGGACAGGTCTGATAAATTCACCCCTCCACTTT. It encodes CASSQGGGTGLINSPLHF.

V gene TRBV12-5 combines with J gene TRBJ2-2, with 8 bases aligning to TRBD1. CDR1 LGHNT and CDR2 FRNRAP come from the germline V gene. V shed 0 bases, J shed 1 base, and the junction held 4 bases outside the gene matches. This CDR3 spans 17 amino acids. CDR3 region: CASGLVLGTGNTGELFF. The CDR3 DNA follows: TGTGCTAGTGGTTTGGTACTGGGGACAGGGAACACCGGGGAGCTGTTTTTT.

A word on this clone: This sample also contains other DNA sequences that code for the same CDR3. CDR3 bases: TGTGCCAGCAGCTTAGCCGTGTTGAATGAGCAGTTCTTC. This sequence encodes CASSLAVLNEQFF. The rearrangement joins TRBV7-8 to TRBJ2-1; D is uncertain. This CDR3 is 13 amino acids long. Germline lookup yields CDR1 SGHVS and CDR2 FQNEAQ. V was trimmed by 0 bases and J by 7 bases, leaving 7 bases between them. Supplemented by reference TRBV7-8 and TRBJ2-1, the full variable domain reads GAGVSQSPRYKVAKRGQDVALRCDPISGHVSLFWYQQALGQGPEFLTYFQNEAQLDKSGLPSDRFFAERPEGSVSTLKIQRTQQEDSAVYLCASSLAVLNEQFFGPGTRLTVL.

The chain joins TRBV7-6 to TRBJ1-6; TRBD1 is a possible D gene (6 bases). Between the trimmed V and J ends, which lost 5 bases and 7 bases, there was a span of 15 bases. The germline CDR1 and CDR2 sequences are SGHVS and FNYEAQ. The CDR3 length is 15 residues. The CDR3 region has the DNA TGTGCCAGCAGCGCTAGCACAGGGTCGAATTCACCCCTCCACTTT. Amino acids: CASSASTGSNSPLHF.

The CDR3 here is CATSRDRGGPSDTQYF. The CDR3 region has the DNA TGTGCCACCAGCAGAGATCGCGGGGGGCCGTCCGATACGCAGTATTTT. The genes are TRBV15 and TRBJ2-3; TRBD2 aligns across 8 bases. V shed 0 bases and J 6 bases; nucleotides not matched to a gene: 8. The CDR3 runs to 16 residues. The germline V gene encodes CDR1 LNHNV and CDR2 YYDKDF (reference sequence).

This clone ranks as medium-sized. The rearrangement joins TRBV27 to TRBJ2-7; 13 bases line up with TRBD2. The CDR3 runs to 16 residues. Germline assignment: CDR1 MNHEY and CDR2 SMNVEV (reference sequence). J lost 0 bases, V lost 4 bases, and 3 bases had no gene match. The CDR3 DNA reads as TGTGCCAGCAGTTCACGGACTAGCGGGGGCTCCTACGAGCAGTACTTC. The encoded protein is CASSSRTSGGSYEQYF.

The chain links TRBV6-5 to TRBJ1-1; tentative D call: TRBD1 (6 bases). The CDR3 spans 13 residues. The germline CDR1 and CDR2 sequences are MNHEY and SVGAGI. With 2 bases removed from V and 7 bases from J, the gap between germline ends came to 11 bases. CDR3 in amino acids: CASSYLGDIEAFF. The CDR3 DNA sequence: TGTGCCAGCAGTTACCTGGGGGACATTGAAGCTTTCTTT.

The chain couples TRBV6-4 to TRBJ2-3, with 12 positions matching TRBD2. Germline CDR1 MRHNA, CDR2 SNTAGT. J was trimmed by 4 bases and V by 2 bases; bases with no gene match: 1. There are 15 residues in the CDR3. DNA of the CDR3: TGTGCCAGCAGTGACGCTAGCGGGGGGGCAGATACGCAGTATTTT. Translated, it gives CASSDASGGADTQYF.

The rearrangement links TRBV7-8 to TRBJ2-7; TRBD1 matches at 7 bases. The ends lost 5 bases at V and 1 base at J; junction bases unmatched: 8. This CDR3 comprises 15 residues. CDR1 is SGHVS and CDR2 is FQNEAQ in the germline V gene. CDR3 residues: CASSGRDSNSYEQYF. CDR3 coding DNA: TGTGCCAGCAGCGGTCGGGACAGTAATTCCTACGAGCAGTACTTC.

CDR3: CAIGRERTEAFF. For the CDR3, the DNA is TGTGCCATCGGCCGGGAGAGGACTGAAGCTTTCTTT. The J gene is TRBJ1-1, the V gene TRBV10-3; D ambiguous. Germline CDR1 is ENHRY and CDR2 is SYGVKD. The CDR3 length is 12 residues. The V end lost 8 bases, the J end lost 5 bases, and 12 bases lay between the germline ends.

In its sample, this clone was seen a few times. This chain connects TRBV5-8 to TRBJ2-5; TRBD1 aligns across 8 bases. Germline lookup yields CDR1 SGHTS and CDR2 YDEGEE. The CDR3 is 14 amino acids. Losses at the gene ends were 5 bases for V and 2 bases for J; bases not matched to a gene: 5. CDR3 DNA sequence: TGTGCCAGCAGGGACAGGGCCAAACAAGAGACCCAGTACTTC. Amino acids: CASRDRAKQETQYF.

The genes are TRBV15 and TRBJ1-4; D remains unclear. CDR3 length: 18 amino acids. The V end lost 5 bases, the J end lost 4 bases, and 23 bases lay between the germline ends. Germline CDR1 and CDR2: LNHNV and YYDKDF (reference sequence). Written as DNA, the CDR3 is TGTGCCACCAGCGGGAGCCTCGGTCGGAGGTATAATAATGAAAAACTGTTTTTT. It specifies CATSGSLGRRYNNEKLFF.